This T cell receptor (beta chain) was obtained from a study of B cell selection in AIRE deficiency. Study-level findings and limits: Healthy donors alone shared roughly 32% of 4,000 or so Treg sequences; patients alone about 9.1%.

The CDR3 runs to 13 residues. Deletions cut 11 bases from V and 4 bases from J, with 18 bases between. Germline-derived CDR1 and CDR2 are MNHNS and SASEGT. CD4+CD127+ cells were sorted as the conventional CD4 T cells. For this clone: Antigen unknown.

Sequencing used immunoSEQ multiplex PCR; TCRdb keeps in-frame clones, though not all of them. Among under 30,000 clones listed, just under 97% were seen once. The TCR was taken from a human donor in good health. Material for sequencing was CD4+CD127+ conventional T cells sorted from PBMCs. The rearrangement uses TRBV6-1 and TRBJ2-7; perhaps D is TRBD1 or TRBD2 (6 bases each). CDR3 residues: CAHAMRGGYEQYF. The DNA of the CDR3 is TGTGCCCACGCCATGAGAGGGGGGTACGAGCAGTACTTC.